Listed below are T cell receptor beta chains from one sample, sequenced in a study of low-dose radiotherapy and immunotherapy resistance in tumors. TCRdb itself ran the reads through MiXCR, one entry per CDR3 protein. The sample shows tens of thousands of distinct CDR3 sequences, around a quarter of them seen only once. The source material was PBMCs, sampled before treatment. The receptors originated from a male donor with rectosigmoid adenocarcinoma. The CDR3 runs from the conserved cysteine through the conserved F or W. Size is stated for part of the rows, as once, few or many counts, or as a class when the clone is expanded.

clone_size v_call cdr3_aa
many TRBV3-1 CASSQDTTGGQPQHF
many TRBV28 CASSFRLSGQGGETQYF
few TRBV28 CASRPETGGNRPQHF
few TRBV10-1 CASSESGYGVGQNTEAFF
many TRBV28 CASSPRTGSETQYF
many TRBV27 CASSSIGTGVANYGYTF
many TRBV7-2 CASSPSGGRVNEQFF
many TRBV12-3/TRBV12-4 CASTSNTEAFF
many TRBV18 CASRDTEREGINEQFF
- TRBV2 CASSDGGPYNEQFF
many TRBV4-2 CASSPPAGLRYGYTF
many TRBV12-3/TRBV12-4 CASSLELAGADTQYF
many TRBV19 CASRGTAGNQPQHF
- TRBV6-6 CASRYGERTDTQYF
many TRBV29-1 CSVAGQFSNQPQHF
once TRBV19 CATSVTNTGELFF
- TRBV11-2 CASSLRIGGAEAFF
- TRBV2 CASSPGTGFDEQYF
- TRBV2 CASRTPGQGLSYEQYF
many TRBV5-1 CASMEVVRGAEETQYF